The rows below give T cell receptor beta chains drawn from one sample of a study of cytomegalovirus exposure and HLA in healthy donors. Assay used: immunoSEQ multiplex PCR; TCRdb lists only in-frame clones, some missing. The sample has 150,000 or so clones, around 77% seen once. Sequencing was performed on PBMCs. Source of these receptors: a woman aged 40 to 49 in good health and CMV-seropositive. The CDR3 runs from the conserved cysteine through the conserved F or W. D genes are given only for firm matches. Clone size appears in some rows only: once, few, many, or a class for an expanded clone.

size,D,J,V,CDR3
NA,TRBD1,TRBJ2-7,TRBV6-5,CASSSPGQGSEQYF
NA,TRBD2,TRBJ2-6,TRBV19,CASDRGGGANVLTF
NA,TRBD1,TRBJ2-1,TRBV5-1,CASSPEGQGFNEQFF
NA,TRBD2,TRBJ2-3,TRBV9,CASSVGTPGGYTDTQYF
once,NA,TRBJ1-2,TRBV5-4,CASSLAGIRGYTF
NA,TRBD2,TRBJ2-3,TRBV7-3,CASSLSSLGAGGAEDTQYF
NA,TRBD1,TRBJ1-2,TRBV28,CASNLGTGGGYGYTF
NA,TRBD2,TRBJ2-3,TRBV2,CASLSGGATDTQYF
NA,TRBD2,TRBJ2-7,TRBV27,CASSQRGPYEQYF
NA,TRBD1,TRBJ1-5,TRBV30,CAWSLGNRGNQPQHF
NA,NA,TRBJ2-3,TRBV5-6,CASSLGPKRADTQYF
NA,NA,TRBJ1-6,TRBV6-5,CASSEQLYNSPLHF
NA,NA,TRBJ2-7,TRBV18,CASSPTPPGEQYF
NA,NA,TRBJ2-1,TRBV2,CASFQGGPWGGSYNEQFF
few,TRBD1,TRBJ1-1,TRBV11-2,CASSSPLPGQFEAFF
NA,NA,TRBJ2-1,TRBV19,CASSPRWRLNEQFF
NA,TRBD1,TRBJ2-3,TRBV9,CASSSGQGARTDTQYF
NA,TRBD2,TRBJ2-1,TRBV6-1,CASRPPGGQNNEQFF
NA,NA,TRBJ1-1,TRBV18,CASSQNTGSEAFF
NA,NA,TRBJ1-2,TRBV10-2,CASRQGRNYGYTF
NA,TRBD1,TRBJ2-6,TRBV5-6,CASSLEQGQRSGANVLTF
NA,TRBD1,TRBJ1-4,TRBV10-3,CAISDTGGEKLFF
few,TRBD1,TRBJ1-1,TRBV4-2,CASSQDNRGTGMNTEAFF
NA,NA,TRBJ2-2,TRBV30,CAWSVSELESGELFF
once,NA,TRBJ1-2,TRBV5-6,CASSLDRAYGYTF
NA,TRBD2,TRBJ2-1,TRBV4-2,CASSQDPPTSGGAHEQFF
NA,TRBD1,TRBJ1-5,TRBV15,CATSRDTTGGSQPQHF
NA,TRBD2,TRBJ2-7,TRBV30,CAWTQGAGEQYF
few,NA,TRBJ1-1,TRBV18,CASSTQGNTEAFF
NA,NA,TRBJ2-5,TRBV4-1,CASSQEDYLQETQYF
NA,TRBD1,TRBJ1-2,TRBV6-5,CASSADRNYGYTF
NA,NA,TRBJ1-1,TRBV9,CASSATGVNTEAFF
once,TRBD1,TRBJ1-1,TRBV19,CASSRTGVNTEAFF
NA,TRBD2,TRBJ2-3,TRBV7-9,CASSSLAVSTDTQYF
NA,NA,TRBJ2-5,TRBV5-4,CASSPRVGGRGETQYF
few,TRBD1,TRBJ2-1,TRBV7-2,CASSYGTASYNEQFF
few,NA,TRBJ2-5,TRBV5-4,CASSPQGAETQYF
NA,TRBD1,TRBJ1-5,TRBV6-6,CASRRDRVDNQPQHF
NA,NA,TRBJ1-1,TRBV5-1,CASSLYSGNTEAFF
NA,TRBD1,TRBJ1-2,TRBV28,CASSLIRGRFSNYGYTF
NA,NA,TRBJ2-5,TRBV19,CASSPYQETQYF
NA,TRBD2,NA,TRBV5-4,CASSFWEGGRAEQYF
NA,NA,TRBJ2-1,TRBV27,CASSLSAGSYNEQFF
NA,NA,TRBJ1-5,TRBV11-2,CASSSGGNQPQHF